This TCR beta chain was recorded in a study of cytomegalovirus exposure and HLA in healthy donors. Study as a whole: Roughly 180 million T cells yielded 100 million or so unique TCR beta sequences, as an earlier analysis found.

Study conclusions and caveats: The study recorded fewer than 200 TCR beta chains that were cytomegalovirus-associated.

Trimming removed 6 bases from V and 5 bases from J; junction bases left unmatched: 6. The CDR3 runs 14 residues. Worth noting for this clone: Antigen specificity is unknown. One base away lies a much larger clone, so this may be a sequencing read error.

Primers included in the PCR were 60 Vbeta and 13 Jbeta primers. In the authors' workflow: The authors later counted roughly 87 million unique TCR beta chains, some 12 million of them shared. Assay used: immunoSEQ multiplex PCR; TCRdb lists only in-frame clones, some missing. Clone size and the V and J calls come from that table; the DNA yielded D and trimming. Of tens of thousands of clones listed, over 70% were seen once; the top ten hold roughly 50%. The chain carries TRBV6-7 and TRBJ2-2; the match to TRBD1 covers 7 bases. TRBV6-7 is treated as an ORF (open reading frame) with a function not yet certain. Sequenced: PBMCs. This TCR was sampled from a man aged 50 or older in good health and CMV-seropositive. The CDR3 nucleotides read TGTGCCAGCAGCCCACAGGGGATGACCGGGGAGCTGTTTTTT. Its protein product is CASSPQGMTGELFF.